This T cell receptor (beta chain) was sequenced for a study of Tregs in tolerant kidney transplant recipients. The overall study: CFSE-labeled recipient PBMCs were cultured five to seven days with irradiated graft donor PBMCs, then FACS-sorted. The study, taken as a whole, reports: Biological reproducibility was not directly addressed in this study. Few patients were studied, so findings need validation in larger groups.

Germline V gene data show CDR1 as SGHNT and CDR2 as YENEEA. The ends were cut back, 5 bases at V and 0 bases at J, with 16 bases in the middle. There are 16 residues in the CDR3. Generated by immunoSEQ multiplex PCR, the TCRdb table keeps only in-frame clones and is missing some. The data show roughly 9,400 clones, more than 40% seen once. On this clone itself: Its target is not known.

Sequenced: CD4+ T cells from blood cultured with allogeneic cells. V and J are TRBV11-3 and TRBJ1-2; no clear D gene. This sequence originates from a human donor in good health. The CDR3 region is CASSPKPPSTNYGYTF. The CDR3 nucleotides are TGTGCCAGCAGCCCCAAACCCCCCAGTACTAACTATGGCTACACCTTC.